Shown below are 32 T cell receptor beta chains from a single sample sequenced in a study of T cell responses to AZD1222 COVID-19 vaccine. Assay: immunoSEQ multiplex PCR; the TCRdb copy retains only in-frame clones and omits some. Of approximately 150,000 clones listed, around 90% are singletons. Sequenced here: peripheral blood, sampled on day 0 of AZD1222 vaccination. These receptors were taken from an adult in good health.

This chain connects TRBV6-2 or TRBV6-3 to TRBJ2-2, with 7 bases aligning to TRBD1. This CDR3 has 16 residues. Germline CDR1 is MNHEY and CDR2 is SVGEGT. The ends lost 4 bases at V and 4 bases at J; junction bases unmatched: 9. The CDR3 DNA follows: TGTGCCAGCAGTTCCACAAGGGGACAGTCCACCGGGGAGCTGTTTTTT. Translation: CASSSTRGQSTGELFF.

V usage is TRBV3-1 (or the pseudogene TRBV3-2) and J usage is TRBJ1-1, with D perhaps TRBD1 (6 bases). Per germline, CDR1 LGHDT and CDR2 YNNKEL (reference sequence). This CDR3 comprises 15 residues. The V end was cut by 3 bases, the J end by 1 base, with 12 bases between. The CDR3 bases are TGTGCCAGCAGCCATGGCGACAGGACGAACACTGAAGCTTTCTTT. Its translation is CASSHGDRTNTEAFF.

The chain has TRBV5-6 and TRBJ2-2; D perhaps matches TRBD1 (6 bases). V dropped 3 bases and J dropped 4 bases, with 10 bases sitting between them. The CDR3 totals 14 residues. CDR1 and CDR2 (germline): SGHDT, YYEEEE. The CDR3 loop reads CASSYWTVTGELFF. CDR3 in DNA: TGTGCCAGCAGCTACTGGACAGTCACCGGGGAGCTGTTTTTT.

The chain is built from TRBV13 and TRBJ1-1; a possible D gene is TRBD1 (5 bases). The CDR3 sequence is 14 residues long. Germline V lookup: CDR1 PRHDT, CDR2 FYEKMQ (reference sequence). The germline V and J ends were trimmed by 7 bases and 0 bases, with 12 bases remaining between them. CDR3 amino acids: CASMRGGMNTEAFF. DNA for the CDR3: TGTGCCAGCATGCGGGGCGGGATGAACACTGAAGCTTTCTTT.

The chain is built from TRBV3-1 (or the pseudogene TRBV3-2) and TRBJ1-4; tentatively, D is TRBD1 (6 bases). The CDR3 extends over 14 amino acids. Germline CDR1 LGHDT, CDR2 YNNKEL (reference sequence). V lost 4 bases and J lost 5, with 11 bases in between. CDR3 sequence: CASSLTGYNEKLFF. CDR3 bases: TGTGCCAGCAGCCTCACAGGGTACAATGAAAAACTGTTTTTT.

V gene TRBV7-9 combines with J gene TRBJ1-1; the D gene is possibly TRBD1 (5 bases). The CDR3 has 12 amino acids. Germline-derived CDR1 and CDR2 are SEHNR and FQNEAQ (reference sequence). V gave up 6 bases and J gave up 10 bases, with 15 bases separating them. CDR3 coding DNA: TGTGCCAGCAGTTCGGGGGGACGGGGAGCTTTCTTT. Translation gives CASSSGGRGAFF.

The chain has TRBV3-1 (or the pseudogene TRBV3-2) and TRBJ2-1; D gene uncertain. Germline V gives CDR1 LGHDT, CDR2 YNNKEL (reference sequence). Deletions cut 3 bases from V and 2 bases from J, with 11 bases between. The CDR3 contains 15 residues. The CDR3 region has the DNA TGTGCCAGCAGCCAGGTGGGCGGTGCCTACAATGAGCAGTTCTTC. It specifies CASSQVGGAYNEQFF.

The chain's CDR3 is CASSARQGSGRSPLHF. For the CDR3, the DNA is TGTGCCAGTAGCGCCAGACAGGGGAGCGGTCGTTCACCCCTCCACTTT. This chain connects TRBV19 to TRBJ1-6; TRBD1 matches 8 bases. CDR1 LNHDA and CDR2 SQIVND come from the germline V gene (reference sequence). The CDR3 runs 16 residues. V dropped 6 bases and J dropped 9; count of bases not matched to a gene: 13.

The genes are TRBV10-3 and TRBJ2-1; TRBD2 aligns across 13 bases. V shed 4 bases, J shed 4 bases, and the junction held 4 bases outside the gene matches. The CDR3 spans 16 residues. Germline assignment: CDR1 ENHRY and CDR2 SYGVKD. CDR3 loop: CAISGRTSGGYNEQFF. Here the CDR3 DNA reads TGTGCCATCAGTGGAAGGACTAGCGGGGGATACAATGAGCAGTTCTTC.

This rearrangement joins TRBV6-5 to TRBJ2-1; D may be TRBD2 (5 bases). The CDR3 contains 15 residues. V lost 6 bases, J lost 2 bases, and 14 bases lay in between. CDR1 is MNHEY and CDR2 is SVGAGI in the germline V gene. CDR3 bases: TGTGCCAGCAGCCTTATCCGGGGAACCTACAATGAGCAGTTCTTC. This encodes CASSLIRGTYNEQFF.

V and J are TRBV19 and TRBJ2-1; 7 nucleotides line up with TRBD2. The germline gives CDR1 LNHDA, CDR2 SQIVND (reference sequence). V lost 6 bases and J lost 1; bases outside the gene matches: 6. The CDR3 consists of 15 residues. The CDR3 region is CASSVAGRSYNEQFF. CDR3 bases: TGTGCCAGTAGCGTAGCGGGCCGTTCCTACAATGAGCAGTTCTTC. Full variable domain (outside the CDR3, taken from reference TRBV19 and TRBJ2-1): DGGITQSPKYLFRKEGQNVTLSCEQNLNHDAMYWYRQDPGQGLRLIYYSQIVNDFQKGDIAEGYSVSREKKESFPLTVTSAQKNPTAFYLCASSVAGRSYNEQFFGPGTRLTVL.

This clone was seen just once. Additional DNA sequences in this sample encode the identical CDR3. The chain is built from TRBV30 and TRBJ1-5; D may be TRBD1 (5 bases). Between the trimmed V and J ends, which lost 0 bases and 1 base, there was a span of 10 bases. The CDR3 sequence is 15 residues long. CDR1 is GTSNPN and CDR2 is SVGIG in the germline V gene (reference sequence). CDR3 region: CAWSVRQGSNQPQHF. The CDR3 nucleotides read TGTGCCTGGAGTGTACGGCAGGGAAGCAATCAGCCCCAGCATTTT.

Regarding this clone: Relative to the germline gene, one junction end is altered; a read error may explain this. V is TRBV5-4 and J is TRBJ1-4; TRBD1 is a possible D gene (6 bases). The CDR3 sequence is 15 residues long. Per the germline V gene, CDR1 is SGHNT and CDR2 is YYREEE (reference sequence). The CDR3: CAGSHQQGTNEKLFF. CDR3 nucleotides: TGTGCCGGCAGCCACCAACAGGGCACTAATGAAAAACTGTTTTTT.

The V and J genes are TRBV30 and TRBJ1-4, with D maybe TRBD1 (6 bases). Trimming took 3 bases from V and 7 from J, leaving 12 bases between them. Per germline, CDR1 GTSNPN and CDR2 SVGIG (reference sequence). The CDR3 spans 13 residues. For the CDR3, the DNA is TGTGCCTGGAGCACAGGGACCGGTGAAAAACTGTTTTTT. Encoded protein: CAWSTGTGEKLFF.

This chain joins TRBV6-1 and TRBJ2-7; unclear D gene. Trimming left V 3 bases short and J 3 bases short, with 3 bases between. The CDR3 loop spans 11 amino acids. Germline CDR1 MNHNS, CDR2 SASEGT. For the CDR3, the DNA is TGTGCCAGCAGTGAGGACTACGAGCAGTACGTC. This sequence encodes CASSEDYEQYV.

This rearrangement joins TRBV7-3 to TRBJ2-3, with D possibly matching TRBD1 (6 bases). V was trimmed by 4 bases and J by 0 bases, leaving 20 bases between them. Germline loops: CDR1 SGHTA, CDR2 FQGTGA. This CDR3 has 18 residues. The CDR3 DNA sequence: TGTGCCAGCAGCTCGCCCCAGGGGCGCGGGTCTAGCACAGATACGCAGTATTTT. It codes for CASSSPQGRGSSTDTQYF.

This rearrangement joins TRBV10-3 to TRBJ2-2; 8 bases agree with TRBD1. The ends lost 7 bases at V and 6 bases at J; junction bases unmatched: 4. Germline V gene lookup returns CDR1 ENHRY and CDR2 SYGVKD. The CDR3 length is 13 residues. The CDR3 DNA reads as TGTGCCATCACCCCAGGGGGCTCCGGGGAGCTGTTTTTT. This sequence encodes CAITPGGSGELFF.

This clone was seen once. The genes are TRBV7-2 and TRBJ1-5; possible D gene TRBD1, 5 bases. In germline, CDR1 is SGHTA, CDR2 FQGNSA. V was trimmed by 4 bases and J by 4 bases, leaving 14 bases between them. There are 15 residues in the CDR3. DNA for the CDR3: TGTGCCAGCAGCTACGGGGGTTCTAGTAATCAGCCCCAGCATTTT. Translating it yields CASSYGGSSNQPQHF.

The chain carries TRBV5-1 and TRBJ2-5, with D perhaps matching TRBD1 or TRBD2 (5 bases each). This CDR3 is built from 14 residues. Germline values: CDR1 SGHRS, CDR2 YFSETQ. Trimming removed 4 bases from V and 2 bases from J, with 12 bases in between. The CDR3 reads CASSHGTVQETQYF. In DNA form, the CDR3 reads TGCGCCAGCAGCCATGGGACGGTTCAAGAGACCCAGTACTTC.

This chain joins TRBV6-1 and TRBJ1-1; tentatively, D is TRBD1 (6 bases). Germline V gives CDR1 MNHNS, CDR2 SASEGT. Trimming took off 3 bases at V and 5 bases at J, with 10 bases between the two ends. The CDR3 is 13 residues long. The CDR3 DNA is TGTGCCAGCAGTGATACAGGGAGGACTGAAGCTTTCTTT. Translating gives CASSDTGRTEAFF.

The chain recombines TRBV7-2 with TRBJ1-5; maybe TRBD1 (6 bases). CDR1 is SGHTA, CDR2 FQGNSA, per germline. This CDR3 contains 15 residues. Trimming pared 5 bases from V and 6 bases from J, leaving 17 bases between. The DNA of the CDR3 is TGTGCCAGCAGCCCCGTTGGGGGGCTCGGTCAGCCCCAGCATTTT. Translated, it gives CASSPVGGLGQPQHF. Combining the CDR3 with reference TRBV7-2 and TRBJ1-5 gives the whole variable domain GAGVSQSPSNKVTEKGKDVELRCDPISGHTALYWYRQSLGQGLEFLIYFQGNSAPDKSGLPSDRFSAERTGGSVSTLTIQRTQQEDSAVYLCASSPVGGLGQPQHFGDGTRLSIL.

The chain recombines TRBV3-1 (or the pseudogene TRBV3-2) with TRBJ1-5; D remains unclear. The CDR3 loop spans 19 amino acids. Germline V gene lookup returns CDR1 LGHDT and CDR2 YNNKEL (reference sequence). Trimming cost V 5 bases and J 5 bases, with 28 bases left between them. CDR3 loop: CASSWRIRVPFWHHQPQHF. The CDR3 DNA reads as TGTGCCAGCAGCTGGAGGATTCGCGTCCCATTTTGGCATCATCAGCCCCAGCATTTT.

A remark on this clone: The sample carries other DNA sequences with the same CDR3. The chain links TRBV2 to TRBJ1-1; 8 positions agree with TRBD1. Germline trimming cut 5 bases from V and 5 bases from J; bases unmatched to any gene: 1. The CDR3 is 12 amino acids. Germline V gene data show CDR1 as SNHLY and CDR2 as FYNNEI. In DNA form, the CDR3 reads TGTGCCAGCAGTTACAGGGGGACTGAAGCTTTCTTT. This gives the protein CASSYRGTEAFF.

The table lists this clone with a count of one. This rearrangement joins TRBV9 to TRBJ1-3; 7 bases are shared with TRBD1. The CDR3 covers 17 residues. V shed 0 bases, J shed 3 bases, and the junction held 9 bases outside the gene matches. Germline V gives CDR1 SGDLS, CDR2 YYNGEE. The CDR3 DNA is TGTGCCAGCAGCGTAGGAGGGGGCGCCGCCCTTGGAAACACCATATATTTT. This gives the protein CASSVGGGAALGNTIYF. The full variable domain, completed using reference TRBV9 and TRBJ1-3, is DSGVTQTPKHLITATGQRVTLRCSPRSGDLSVYWYQQSLDQGLQFLIQYYNGEERAKGNILERFSAQQFPDLHSELNLSSLELGDSALYFCASSVGGGAALGNTIYFGEGSWLTVV.

This chain joins TRBV2 and TRBJ2-2; TRBD2 aligns across 7 bases. CDR3 length equals 12 residues. V trimming: 7 bases; J trimming: 8 bases; junction bases outside the gene matches: 4. Germline CDR1 is SNHLY and CDR2 is FYNNEI. CDR3 loop: CASTQGGGELFF. In DNA, the CDR3 is TGTGCCAGCACCCAGGGAGGGGGGGAGCTGTTTTTT.

The chain carries TRBV7-2 and TRBJ1-3, with TRBD1 matching 8 bases. Losses at the gene ends were 4 bases for V and 1 base for J; bases not matched to a gene: 6. Germline CDR1 is SGHTA and CDR2 is FQGNSA. This CDR3 is 16 amino acids long. In DNA form, the CDR3 reads TGTGCCAGCAGCTCAGGGGGCGCGGGATCTGGAAACACCATATATTTT. Its protein product is CASSSGGAGSGNTIYF.

This clone appeared a single time. The chain employs TRBV2 and TRBJ1-1; D unresolved. Looked up from germline, CDR1 is SNHLY and CDR2 is FYNNEI. This CDR3 has 13 residues. Trimming cost V 1 base and J 3 bases, with 6 bases left between them. DNA for the CDR3: TGTGCCAGCAGTGAAGAGGGCTACACTGAAGCTTTCTTT. It translates to CASSEEGYTEAFF.

The V gene is TRBV7-7, the J gene TRBJ2-1, with 7 bases that match TRBD2. Germline V lookup: CDR1 SSHAT, CDR2 FNYEAQ (reference sequence). Trimming took 5 bases from V and 0 from J; bases not matched to a gene: 7. The CDR3 sequence is 16 residues long. The chain's CDR3 is CASSPLRGSSYNEQFF. In nucleotides, the CDR3 is TGTGCCAGCAGCCCTCTGCGGGGGAGCTCCTACAATGAGCAGTTCTTC.

The rearrangement uses TRBV5-8 and TRBJ2-6; D might be TRBD2 (5 bases). The germline V gene has CDR1 SGHTS and CDR2 YDEGEE. There are 17 residues in the CDR3. V was pared by 0 bases and J by 2 bases, with 12 bases between. CDR3 nucleotide sequence: TGTGCCAGCAGCTTGGTGCTGGGGAGTACTGGGGCCAACGTCCTGACTTTC. Amino acid sequence: CASSLVLGSTGANVLTF.

V and J are TRBV14 and TRBJ2-7; 8 nucleotides line up with TRBD2. V shed 4 bases and J 3 bases; nucleotides not matched to a gene: 5. Germline CDR1 is SGHDN and CDR2 is FVKESK. This CDR3 is 14 amino acids long. CDR3 sequence reads: CASSRGGRFYEQYF. Here the CDR3 DNA reads TGTGCCAGCAGCCGTGGCGGGAGGTTCTACGAGCAGTACTTC. Using reference TRBV14 and TRBJ2-7 for the parts outside the CDR3, the full variable domain is EAGVTQFPSHSVIEKGQTVTLRCDPISGHDNLYWYRRVMGKEIKFLLHFVKESKQDESGMPNNRFLAERTGGTYSTLKVQPAELEDSGVYFCASSRGGRFYEQYFGPGTRLTVT.

The chain links TRBV6-4 to TRBJ2-3; 8 bases are shared with TRBD1. The V segment lost 4 bases and the J segment 5 bases; nucleotides outside the gene matches: 5. The CDR3 length is 14 residues. CDR1 and CDR2 (germline): MRHNA, SNTAGT. The CDR3 nucleotides are TGTGCCAGCAGTGCGCAGGGGGCAAAAGATACGCAGTATTTT. Its translation is CASSAQGAKDTQYF.

The chain couples TRBV2 to TRBJ2-7, with D tentatively TRBD2 (7 bases). The germline V gene has CDR1 SNHLY and CDR2 FYNNEI. V lost 7 bases, J lost 3 bases, and 16 bases lay in between. CDR3 length equals 14 residues. The CDR3, as DNA: TGTGCCAGCACGGGGGGTACAGGGTTCTACGAGCAGTACTTC. As protein: CASTGGTGFYEQYF.